These T cell receptor beta chains were read from a single sample in a study of tumor-infiltrating lymphocytes in primary liver carcinoma. One entry per CDR3 protein, called by TCRdb with MiXCR from the multiplex PCR reads. Found here are 250,000 to 400,000 distinct CDR3 sequences, 50% to 70% of them singletons; the top ten hold approximately 9%. The sequencing input was peripheral blood. The receptors derive from a middle-aged man with primary liver carcinoma and hepatitis B virus infection. The CDR3 runs from the conserved cysteine through the conserved F or W. A D gene is named only where the DNA matches it firmly. The listing skips clone size in some rows; elsewhere it reads once, few, many or a size class.

>many|.|TRBV4-2|TRBJ2-3
TGTGCCAGCAGCCAAGAGGCCGGGACTTCCGATACGCAGTATTTT
CASSQEAGTSDTQYF
>many|.|TRBV12-3/TRBV12-4|TRBJ1-1
TGTGCCAGCAGCTTAGTTGAAGGGTCTGAAGCTTTCTTT
CASSLVEGSEAFF
>.|TRBD2|TRBV6-1|TRBJ2-2
TGTGCCGGTAGAAACCTAGCGGGAGACACCGGGGAGCTGTTTTTT
CAGRNLAGDTGELFF
>.|.|TRBV12-3/TRBV12-4|TRBJ2-2
TGTGCCGGCAGTCTAATAGGAGGCGGGGAGCTGTTTTTT
CAGSLIGGGELFF
>.|TRBD2|TRBV29-1|TRBJ2-5
TGCAGCGTTAGGGGGGCTAGCGGGAGAAAGGATCAAGAGACCCAGTACTTC
CSVRGASGRKDQETQYF
>.|TRBD2|TRBV5-1|TRBJ2-3
TGCGCCAGCAGCTTGCGCGGCTTACTAGCGGGATACACAGATACGCAGTATTTT
CASSLRGLLAGYTDTQYF
>.|.|TRBV6-5|TRBJ2-2
TGTGCCAGCAGTGATCCTCCGGGGGACGGGGAGCTGTTTTTT
CASSDPPGDGELFF
>.|.|TRBV29-1|TRBJ2-1
TGCAGCGTTGTCCTAGCTGAGAATGGGCAGTTCTTC
CSVVLAENGQFF
>.|TRBD1|TRBV11-3|TRBJ2-7
TGTGCCAACAGCCGGGGACAGGGGGGCTACGGGCAGTACTTC
CANSRGQGGYGQYF
>.|TRBD1|TRBV5-5|TRBJ1-3
TGCGCCAGCAGCTCGGTACAGGGGCCACGAAACACCTTATATTTT
CASSSVQGPRNTLYF
>.|.|TRBV11-2|TRBJ1-5
TGTGCCAGCAGCTTTTCAGGCCTGGATCAGCCCCAGCATTTT
CASSFSGLDQPQHF
>.|.|TRBV14|TRBJ2-2
TGTGCCAGCAGCCAAGTTCACGCGAACACCGGGGAGCTGTTTTTT
CASSQVHANTGELFF
>.|.|TRBV14|TRBJ1-1
TGTACCAGCAGCCTTCCAGGTATTGGAACTGAAGCTTTCTTT
CTSSLPGIGTEAFF
>.|.|TRBV6-1|TRBJ1-1
TGTGTCAGCATCGGAGGGGGTTGGGACACTGATGCTTTCTTT
CVSIGGGWDTDAFF
>.|TRBD2|TRBV30|TRBJ2-1
TGTGCCTGGAGAGTAGGCCCGGGGGGTGAGCAGTTCTTC
CAWRVGPGGEQFF
>.|.|TRBV28|TRBJ1-4
TGTGCCAGCAGCGTTCGAAATGAAAAACTGCTTTTT
CASSVRNEKLLF
>.|.|TRBV5-4|TRBJ2-1
TGTGCCAGCAGCTCTCCCCCAGGGCGGACCTACAATGACCAGTTCTTC
CASSSPPGRTYNDQFF
>many|.|TRBV11-1|TRBJ1-1
TGTGCCAGCAGGCTGGGCTTAAACACTGAAGCTTTCTTT
CASRLGLNTEAFF
>.|TRBD2|TRBV5-6|TRBJ2-7
TGTGCCAGCAGCTTTCCGGGACTAGTCTACGAGCAGTACTTC
CASSFPGLVYEQYF
>many|.|TRBV29-1|TRBJ2-2
TGCAGCGTTGCTTGGCAGGCGGGCGGGGAGCTGTTTTTT
CSVAWQAGGELFF
>.|.|TRBV11-2|TRBJ2-7
TGTGCCAGCAGTTTGGCCCGAGGGAACTCCTACGAGCAGTACTTC
CASSLARGNSYEQYF
>many|TRBD1|TRBV29-1|TRBJ2-5
TGCAGCGTTGAAGACCAGGGGGCAAATGAGGAGACCCAGTACTTC
CSVEDQGANEETQYF
>.|.|TRBV11-2|TRBJ2-1
TGTGCCAGCAGCTTGGGTTTTGGGATAGTGGCCAATGAGCAGTTCTTC
CASSLGFGIVANEQFF
>many|TRBD2|TRBV10-3|TRBJ2-5
TGTGCCATCAGTGCTACTAGCGGACAAGAGACCCAGTACTTC
CAISATSGQETQYF
>.|TRBD2|TRBV10-3|TRBJ2-3
TGTGCCATCAGTTTAGCGGGGATCACAGATACGCGGTATTTT
CAISLAGITDTRYF
>.|.|TRBV11-2|TRBJ1-5
TGTGACAGTAGCCTGGACCGCGATCAGCCCCAGCATTTT
CDSSLDRDQPQHF
>.|TRBD2|TRBV11-3|TRBJ2-1
TGTGCCTGTAGCCAAGCGGCTAGCGGGAGGGCCGAAGAGCAGTTCTTC
CACSQAASGRAEEQFF
>.|.|TRBV7-9|TRBJ1-5
TGTGCCAGCAACCCAAGCGGGGGTAATCAGCCCCAGCATTTT
CASNPSGGNQPQHF
>many|TRBD1|TRBV12-3/TRBV12-4|TRBJ2-7
TGTGCCAGCAGTTTCACCGGCTCGGGACAGGGTGTCTACGAGCAGTACTTC
CASSFTGSGQGVYEQYF
>.|.|TRBV7-8|TRBJ1-1
TGTGTCAGCAGCTTAGTGGGTGGTGTGAACACTGAAGCTTTCTTT
CVSSLVGGVNTEAFF
>few|.|TRBV5-3|TRBJ2-3
TGTGCCAGATATTGGGCCCAAACAGAAACAGATACGCAGTATTTT
CARYWAQTETDTQYF
>.|TRBD1|TRBV11-3|TRBJ2-2
TGTGCCAGCAGAACTCTACAGGGGAAAAACACCGGGGAACTGTTTTTT
CASRTLQGKNTGELFF
>.|.|TRBV29-1|TRBJ2-1
TGCAGCGCTCATGCTAGGGAGATCTACAATGAGCAGTTCTTC
CSAHAREIYNEQFF
>few|TRBD2|TRBV30|TRBJ2-1
TGTGCCTGGAGCCGGGGGGGGGGAGTCGGGCAGTTCTTC
CAWSRGGGVGQFF
>few|.|TRBV30|TRBJ2-7
TGTGCCTGGAGGCTTGCGGGACTGGAATCCTACGAGCAGTACTTC
CAWRLAGLESYEQYF
>few|.|TRBV5-6|TRBJ2-7
TGTGCCAGCAGCCGATACGACAGCTTAACCTACGAGAAGTACTTC
CASSRYDSLTYEKYF
>.|.|TRBV14|TRBJ2-7
TGTGCCAGCAGACGAACCGGGACATGGAGGTACGAGCAGTACTTC
CASRRTGTWRYEQYF
>.|.|TRBV5-1|TRBJ2-1
TGCGCCAGCAGCTTCTTGGACAGTGAGCAGTTCTTC
CASSFLDSEQFF
>.|.|TRBV10-3|TRBJ2-6
TGTGCCATCAGTGAGCCGATCTCTGGGGCCAACGTCCTGGCTTTC
CAISEPISGANVLAF
>.|.|TRBV5-6|TRBJ2-1
TGTGCCAGCAGCTTGGGGCAGGGCTTAGGGAATGAGCAGTTCTTC
CASSLGQGLGNEQFF
>many|.|TRBV12-3/TRBV12-4|TRBJ2-3
TGTGCCAGCAGTTTTCCGGGTACGCAGTATTTT
CASSFPGTQYF